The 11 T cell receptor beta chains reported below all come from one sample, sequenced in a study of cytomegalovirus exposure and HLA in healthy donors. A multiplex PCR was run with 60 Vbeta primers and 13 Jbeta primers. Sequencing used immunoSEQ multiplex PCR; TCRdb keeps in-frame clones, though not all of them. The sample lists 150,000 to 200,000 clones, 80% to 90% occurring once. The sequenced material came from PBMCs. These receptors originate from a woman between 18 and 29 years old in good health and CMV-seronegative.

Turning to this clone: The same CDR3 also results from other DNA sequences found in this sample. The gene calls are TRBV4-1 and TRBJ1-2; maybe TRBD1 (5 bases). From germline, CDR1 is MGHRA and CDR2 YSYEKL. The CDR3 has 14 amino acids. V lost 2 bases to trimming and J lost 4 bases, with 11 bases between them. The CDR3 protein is CASSQPGSTYGYTF. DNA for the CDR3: TGCGCCAGCAGCCAACCAGGGTCGACCTATGGCTACACCTTC.

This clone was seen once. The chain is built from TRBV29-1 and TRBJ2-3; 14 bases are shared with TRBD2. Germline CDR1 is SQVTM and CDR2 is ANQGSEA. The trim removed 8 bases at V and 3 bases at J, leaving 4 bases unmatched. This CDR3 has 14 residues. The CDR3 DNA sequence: TGCAGCACAGGACTAGCGGGAGGTACAGATACGCAGTATTTT. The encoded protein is CSTGLAGGTDTQYF.

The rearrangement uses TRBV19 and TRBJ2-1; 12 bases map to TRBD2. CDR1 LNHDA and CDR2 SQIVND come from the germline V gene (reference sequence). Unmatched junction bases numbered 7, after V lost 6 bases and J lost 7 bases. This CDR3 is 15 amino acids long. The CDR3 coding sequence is TGTGCCAGTAGGACAACTAGCGGGAGGAGGAATGAGCAGTTCTTC. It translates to CASRTTSGRRNEQFF.

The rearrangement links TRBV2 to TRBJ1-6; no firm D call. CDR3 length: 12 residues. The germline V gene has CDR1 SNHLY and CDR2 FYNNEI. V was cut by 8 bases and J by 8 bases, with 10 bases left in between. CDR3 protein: CASGGEDSPLHF. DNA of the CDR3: TGTGCCAGCGGCGGGGAGGATTCACCCCTCCACTTT.

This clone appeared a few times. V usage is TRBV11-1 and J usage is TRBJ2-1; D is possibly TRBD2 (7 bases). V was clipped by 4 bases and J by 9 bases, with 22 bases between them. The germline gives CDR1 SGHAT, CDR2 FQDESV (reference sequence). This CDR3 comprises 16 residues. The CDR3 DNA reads TGTGCCAGCAGCTCGGTAATACCACAGGGAGGGGGTGAGCAGTTCTTC. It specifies CASSSVIPQGGGEQFF.

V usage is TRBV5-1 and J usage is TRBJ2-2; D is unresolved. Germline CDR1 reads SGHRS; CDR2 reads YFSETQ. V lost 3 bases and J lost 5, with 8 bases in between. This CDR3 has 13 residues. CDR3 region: CASSSKRTGELFF. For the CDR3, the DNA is TGCGCCAGCAGCTCTAAGCGAACCGGGGAGCTGTTTTTT. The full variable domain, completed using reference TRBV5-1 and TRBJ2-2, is KAGVTQTPRYLIKTRGQQVTLSCSPISGHRSVSWYQQTPGQGLQFLFEYFSETQRNKGNFPGRFSGRQFSNSRSEMNVSTLELGDSALYLCASSSKRTGELFFGEGSRLTVL.

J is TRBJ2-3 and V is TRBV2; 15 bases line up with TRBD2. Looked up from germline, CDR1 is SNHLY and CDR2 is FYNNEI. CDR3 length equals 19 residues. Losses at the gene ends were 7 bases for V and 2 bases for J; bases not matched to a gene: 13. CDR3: CASTRTSGGAKAYTDTQYF. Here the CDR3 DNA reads TGTGCCAGCACCCGGACTAGCGGGGGGGCTAAGGCGTACACAGATACGCAGTATTTT.

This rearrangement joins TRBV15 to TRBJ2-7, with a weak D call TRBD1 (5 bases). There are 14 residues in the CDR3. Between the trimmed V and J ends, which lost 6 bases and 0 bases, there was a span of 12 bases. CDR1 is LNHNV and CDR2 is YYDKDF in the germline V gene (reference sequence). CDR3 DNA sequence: TGTGCCACCAGGAAGGGGCCCAACTCCTACGAGCAGTACTTC. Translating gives CATRKGPNSYEQYF.

As DNA, the CDR3 is TGTGCCAGCAGCCCGAACCCAGGGGTTGGGTCTCGTGGCTACACCTTC. It encodes CASSPNPGVGSRGYTF. The genes are TRBV7-6 and TRBJ1-2, with D perhaps TRBD1 (6 bases). The CDR3 consists of 16 residues. Trimming pared 5 bases from V and 7 bases from J, leaving 23 bases between. Per the germline V gene, CDR1 is SGHVS and CDR2 is FNYEAQ.

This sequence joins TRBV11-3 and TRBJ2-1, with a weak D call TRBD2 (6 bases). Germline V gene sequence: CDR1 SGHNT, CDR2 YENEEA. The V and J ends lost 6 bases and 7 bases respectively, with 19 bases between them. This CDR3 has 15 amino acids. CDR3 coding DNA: TGTGCCAGCAGTCCGACTAGAACCCCCCTAAATGAGCAGTTCTTC. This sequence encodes CASSPTRTPLNEQFF.

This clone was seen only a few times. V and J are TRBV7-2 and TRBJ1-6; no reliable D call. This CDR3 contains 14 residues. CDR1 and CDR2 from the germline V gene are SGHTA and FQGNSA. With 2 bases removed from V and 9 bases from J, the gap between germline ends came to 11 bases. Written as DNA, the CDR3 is TGTGCCAGCAGCTTAAGCCGTGGTGGTTCACCCCTCCACTTT. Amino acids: CASSLSRGGSPLHF.